The rows below give T cell receptor beta chains drawn from one sample of a study of OX40 agonist ivuxolimab in advanced cancers. The protocol was immunoSEQ multiplex PCR, while the TCRdb copy is restricted to in-frame clones and leaves out a portion. The table includes tens of thousands of clones, 94% detected once. Sequencing was performed on CD4+ or CD8+ T cells sorted from blood, taken in a trial of the OX40 agonist ivuxolimab. The origin of the receptors is an adult with an advanced solid tumor such as melanoma, head and neck, liver or kidney cancer. CDR3s include the opening cysteine and the closing phenylalanine or tryptophan. D genes are given only for firm matches. Only part of the rows carry a size: once, few, many, or a class if the clone is expanded.

v_gene	abundance	j_gene	d_gene	CDR3nt	CDR3aa
TRBV7-2	.	TRBJ2-7	TRBD1	TGTGCCAGCAGCTTTCTCCGGGACAGCACCTACGAGCAGTACTTC	CASSFLRDSTYEQYF
TRBV7-9	.	TRBJ1-5	TRBD1	TGTGCCAGCAGCTCCGGGACAGGGAAAACCAATCAGCCCCAGCATTTT	CASSSGTGKTNQPQHF
TRBV9	.	TRBJ2-7	.	TGTGCCAGCAGCCCCGGGCCTCCAGGCGACGAGCAGTACTTC	CASSPGPPGDEQYF
TRBV7-9	.	TRBJ2-5	TRBD1	TGTGCCAGCAGCCCCCGGGCCGCAGGGGGTGAGACCCAGTACTTC	CASSPRAAGGETQYF
TRBV15	.	TRBJ1-4	.	TGTGCCACCAGCAGAGATGGCAGGGTTATTGAAAAACTGTTTTTT	CATSRDGRVIEKLFF
TRBV4-1	.	TRBJ2-1	TRBD2	TGCGCCAGCAGCCAAGGGCGGGGGGGAGTTCACAATGAGCAGTTCTTC	CASSQGRGGVHNEQFF
TRBV4-3	.	TRBJ2-6	.	TGCGCCAGCAGCCACAGAGACGCTCTCTCTGGGGCCAACGTCCTGACTTTC	CASSHRDALSGANVLTF
TRBV5-4	.	TRBJ2-1	.	TGTGCCAGCAGCTTGTCAGGGGGGCGGCAGATCAATGAGCAGTTCTTC	CASSLSGGRQINEQFF
TRBV4-1	once	TRBJ2-7	.	TGCGCCAGCAGCCAAGAAGGGGGGACCTCGGGGGAGCAGTACTTC	CASSQEGGTSGEQYF
TRBV27	.	TRBJ1-1	.	TGTGCCAGCGGTGAAGGGTCTCGGGGCACTGAAGCTTTCTTT	CASGEGSRGTEAFF
TRBV5-1	.	TRBJ2-1	.	TGCGCCAGCAGCCAATTCTCGAACAATGAGCAGTTCTTC	CASSQFSNNEQFF